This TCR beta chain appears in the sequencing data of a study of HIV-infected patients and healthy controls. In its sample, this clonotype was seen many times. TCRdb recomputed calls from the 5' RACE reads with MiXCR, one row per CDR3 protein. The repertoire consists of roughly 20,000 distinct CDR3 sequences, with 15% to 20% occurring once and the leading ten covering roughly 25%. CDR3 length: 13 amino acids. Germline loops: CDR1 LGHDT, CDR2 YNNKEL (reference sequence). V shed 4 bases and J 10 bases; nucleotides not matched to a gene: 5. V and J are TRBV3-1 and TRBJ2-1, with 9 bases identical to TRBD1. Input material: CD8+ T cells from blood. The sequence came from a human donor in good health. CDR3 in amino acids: CASSLTGGQEQFF. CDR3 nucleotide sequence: TGTGCCAGCAGCCTCACAGGGGGCCAGGAGCAGTTCTTC.